The 25 T cell receptor beta chains presented below share a single source sample, sequenced in a study of shared clonotypes between healthy human individuals. Only in-frame clones appear in the TCRdb table, and some are missing; sequencing was by immunoSEQ multiplex PCR. The table has some 450,000 clones, about 74% seen once; the top ten hold about 11%. Sequencing used PBMCs. The receptors stem from a woman aged 35 to 49 in good health. Some clones in this sample may be carry-over from other donors' samples.

This chain links TRBV7-2 with TRBJ2-5; tentatively, D is TRBD1 (6 bases). Trimming pared 5 bases from V and 3 bases from J, leaving 10 bases between. Looked up from germline, CDR1 is SGHTA and CDR2 is FQGNSA. The CDR3 spans 13 residues. The CDR3 here is CASSLQGKETQYF. The CDR3 DNA is TGTGCCAGCAGCCTACAGGGAAAAGAGACCCAGTACTTC.

The genes are TRBV6-6 and TRBJ1-2; 8 positions agree with TRBD1. With 4 bases clipped from V and 4 bases from J, the junction kept 8 bases outside the gene matches. This CDR3 is built from 15 residues. From germline, CDR1 is MNHNY and CDR2 SVGAGI (reference sequence). This CDR3 is CASSFSSTGVYGYTF. Written as DNA, the CDR3 is TGTGCCAGCAGTTTCTCCTCGACAGGGGTCTATGGCTACACCTTC.

This chain joins TRBV10-3 and TRBJ1-4, with 7 bases identical to TRBD1. The germline V gene encodes CDR1 ENHRY and CDR2 SYGVKD. Trimming at V came to 0 bases and at J to 6 bases, leaving 4 bases not matched to a gene. CDR3 size: 15 residues. CDR3: CAISESGGRDEKLFF. The CDR3, as DNA: TGTGCCATCAGTGAGTCAGGGGGCCGGGATGAAAAACTGTTTTTT.

The chain uses TRBV10-2 and TRBJ2-7; D is unclear. The CDR3 has 13 residues. Germline assignment: CDR1 WSHSY and CDR2 SAAADI. Trimming pared 4 bases from V and 2 bases from J, leaving 9 bases between. The CDR3 coding sequence is TGCGCCAGCAGTGTTAGGTTTGCCTACGAGCAGTACTTC. Translating gives CASSVRFAYEQYF.

The chain couples TRBV6-6 to TRBJ2-1; D gene unclear. The CDR3 is 13 amino acids. Between the trimmed V and J ends, which lost 4 bases and 4 bases, there was a span of 8 bases. Germline V gives CDR1 MNHNY, CDR2 SVGAGI (reference sequence). The CDR3 loop is CASSLRGYNEQFF. The CDR3 DNA reads TGTGCCAGCAGTTTGAGAGGTTACAATGAGCAGTTCTTC.

This clone has at least ten counts. The chain links TRBV25-1 to TRBJ2-3, with 9 bases identical to TRBD1. The J segment lost 3 bases and the V segment lost 4 bases, leaving 14 bases of the junction unmatched. Germline assignment: CDR1 MGHDK and CDR2 SYGVNS. The CDR3 is 18 residues long. CDR3 DNA sequence: TGTGCCAGCAGTGCCCCGACCGGGACAGGGTCGAGTACAGATACGCAGTATTTT. It is translated as CASSAPTGTGSSTDTQYF. The full variable domain, completed using reference TRBV25-1 and TRBJ2-3, is EADIYQTPRYLVIGTGKKITLECSQTMGHDKMYWYQQDPGMELHLIHYSYGVNSTEKGDLSSESTVSRIRTEHFPLTLESARPSHTSQYLCASSAPTGTGSSTDTQYFGPGTRLTVL.

V usage is TRBV6-4 and J usage is TRBJ2-1; 12 bases are shared with TRBD2. The CDR3 spans 16 residues. Germline CDR1 MRHNA, CDR2 SNTAGT. J gave up 8 bases and V 3 bases, and 8 bases lay outside the gene matches. DNA for the CDR3: TGTGCCAGCAGTGAACTAGCGGGAGGCCTAGTATATGAGCAGTTCTTC. Translated, it gives CASSELAGGLVYEQFF.

In the case of this clone: The same CDR3 arises from other DNA sequences in this sample as well. The V call is TRBV20-1, the J call TRBJ2-1; the D is unclear. The CDR3 runs to 11 residues. Germline V gene data show CDR1 as DFQATT and CDR2 as SNEGSKA (reference sequence). The V end lost 0 bases, the J end lost 8 bases, and 5 bases lay between the germline ends. CDR3 region: CSARDPYEQFF. The CDR3 DNA reads TGCAGTGCTAGAGATCCCTATGAGCAGTTCTTC.

V is TRBV5-1 and J is TRBJ2-5, with D possibly called TRBD1 or TRBD2 (6 bases each). CDR3 length: 17 residues. V shed 5 bases and J shed 4 bases, with 24 bases lying between them. Germline V gives CDR1 SGHRS, CDR2 YFSETQ. CDR3 in DNA: TGCGCCAGCAGTTCCTCCCGCTCGACCAAGGGGGGAGAGACCCAGTACTTC. This codes for CASSSSRSTKGGETQYF.

Regarding this clone: The likely explanation is a read error, given a far larger clone one base away. The identical CDR3 is also encoded by other nucleotide sequences in the sample. The J gene is TRBJ2-3, the V gene TRBV11-1; a weak D match, TRBD1 (5 bases). The CDR3 sequence is 16 residues long. Looked up from germline, CDR1 is SGHAT and CDR2 is FQDESV (reference sequence). The CDR3 protein is CASSQRARADTDTQYF. The CDR3 region has the DNA TGTGCCAGCAGCCAAAGGGCCAGGGCAGACACAGATACGCAGTACTTT.

The gene calls are TRBV28 and TRBJ2-7; D is unresolved. CDR3 length equals 16 residues. Germline V CDR1 and CDR2: MDHEN, SYDVKM. V lost 5 bases, J lost 0 bases, and 17 bases lay in between. CDR3 amino acids: CASSPPAVLSSYEQYF. For the CDR3, the DNA is TGTGCCAGCAGTCCCCCAGCCGTTCTTAGCTCCTACGAGCAGTACTTC.

This clone was detected ten times or more. The DNA for the CDR3 is TGTGCCAGCAGCTTAGGGGACCCATCCTACAATGAGCAGTTCTTC. Translation gives CASSLGDPSYNEQFF. The rearrangement joins TRBV7-9 to TRBJ2-1; perhaps D is TRBD1 or TRBD2 (5 bases each). Germline V gives CDR1 SEHNR, CDR2 FQNEAQ (reference sequence). Trimming left V 1 base short and J 1 base short, with 8 bases between. The CDR3 covers 15 residues.

Ten or more counts support this clone. The chain carries TRBV9 and TRBJ2-7; D gene ambiguous. The CDR3 has 14 residues. V was cut by 4 bases and J by 4 bases, with 15 bases left in between. CDR1 SGDLS and CDR2 YYNGEE come from the germline V gene. CDR3 nucleotide sequence: TGTGCCAGCAGCCCTCGGTTCGAGGTTTACGAGCAGTACTTC. This translates into CASSPRFEVYEQYF.

The chain uses TRBV11-2 and TRBJ1-2; D is unresolved. CDR1 and CDR2 (germline): SGHAT, FQNNGV. The length of the CDR3 is 13 residues. V was clipped by 2 bases and J by 7 bases, with 11 bases between them. CDR3 in amino acids: CASSLPGVSGYTF. The CDR3, as DNA: TGTGCCAGCAGCTTACCTGGGGTCAGTGGCTACACCTTC.

This clone was counted a single time. This chain uses TRBV7-2 with TRBJ2-7, with 9 bases lining up with TRBD2. CDR1 and CDR2 (germline): SGHTA, FQGNSA. The CDR3 is 14 residues long. With V trimmed by 3 bases and J by 2 bases, 2 bases remained unmatched. CDR3: CASSLTSGTYEQYF. The CDR3 DNA follows: TGTGCCAGCAGCTTGACTAGCGGCACCTACGAGCAGTACTTC.

The V call is TRBV11-2, the J call TRBJ1-1; D might be TRBD1 (5 bases). Germline values: CDR1 SGHAT, CDR2 FQNNGV. The CDR3 is 11 residues long. Between the trimmed V and J ends, which lost 7 bases and 10 bases, there was a span of 13 bases. CDR3 bases: TGTGCCAGCACCCTTGGGGCGGTAGCTTTCTTT. Protein: CASTLGAVAFF.

As to this clone: This CDR3 is also generated by other DNA sequences in the sample. The chain links TRBV28 to TRBJ2-1; no firm D call. CDR1 is MDHEN, CDR2 SYDVKM, per germline. V was shortened by 5 bases and J by 7 bases, with 9 bases between the two germline ends. This CDR3 spans 12 amino acids. Here the CDR3 reads CASSLNYNEQFF. The CDR3 region has the DNA TGTGCCAGCAGTCTTAACTATAATGAGCAGTTCTTC.

The chain has TRBV7-8 and TRBJ2-2, with a possible D match to TRBD1 (6 bases). Trimming left V 3 bases short and J 2 bases short, with 10 bases between. In germline, CDR1 is SGHVS, CDR2 FQNEAQ. CDR3 length: 15 amino acids. CDR3 loop: CASSLDRFNTGELFF. CDR3 DNA sequence: TGTGCCAGCAGCTTGGACAGATTCAACACCGGGGAGCTGTTTTTT.

This clone was seen only once. The chain combines TRBV28 with TRBJ1-1; unclear D gene. V was clipped by 4 bases and J by 4 bases, with 13 bases between them. The CDR3 loop spans 14 amino acids. Germline V gives CDR1 MDHEN, CDR2 SYDVKM. CDR3: CASSSWAWGTEAFF. CDR3 nucleotide sequence: TGTGCCAGCAGTTCCTGGGCCTGGGGCACTGAAGCTTTCTTT.

The table lists this clone with a few counts. This chain joins TRBV5-4 and TRBJ2-3; 10 bases line up with TRBD1. This CDR3 is 15 amino acids long. Trimming took 3 bases from V and 2 from J; bases not matched to a gene: 3. CDR1 and CDR2 from the germline V gene are SGHNT and YYREEE (reference sequence). Written as DNA, the CDR3 is TGTGCCAGCAGCTCGGACAGGGGGTACACAGATACGCAGTATTTT. Translating gives CASSSDRGYTDTQYF.

This rearrangement joins TRBV5-1 to TRBJ2-5, with 7 bases fitting TRBD1. From germline, CDR1 is SGHRS and CDR2 YFSETQ. The V gene end was trimmed by 4 bases and the J gene end by 5 bases; junction bases not matched to a gene: 5. This CDR3 region has 13 residues. The CDR3 sequence is CASSQQGDETQYF. The CDR3 nucleotides read TGCGCCAGCAGCCAGCAGGGGGATGAGACCCAGTACTTC.

Concerning this clone: This probably arose from a read error, given a far larger clone one base away. J is TRBJ2-2 and V is TRBV29-1; D is perhaps TRBD2 (6 bases). V lost 5 bases and J 0 bases, leaving 19 bases between the germline ends. There are 17 residues in the CDR3. Germline V gene sequence: CDR1 SQVTM, CDR2 ANQGSEA. This CDR3 reads CSVMGRSFPSNTGELFF. The CDR3 nucleotides read TGCAGCGTTATGGGGAGGTCTTTTCCTTCGAACACCGGGGAGCTGTTTTTT.

The chain recombines TRBV5-1 with TRBJ2-7, with 8 bases that match TRBD1. The CDR3 has 14 residues. Per the germline V gene, CDR1 is SGHRS and CDR2 is YFSETQ. Losses at the gene ends were 8 bases for V and 3 bases for J; bases not matched to a gene: 10. The CDR3 sequence: CARSEQGDSYEQYF. The CDR3, as DNA: TGCGCCAGAAGCGAACAGGGGGATAGCTACGAGCAGTACTTC.

The rearrangement links TRBV5-1 to TRBJ2-2, with 9 bases lining up with TRBD2. The CDR3 runs to 15 residues. CDR1 and CDR2 from the germline V gene are SGHRS and YFSETQ. Trimming at V came to 2 bases and at J to 6 bases, leaving 5 bases not matched to a gene. CDR3 coding DNA: TGCGCCAGCAGCTTTCTAGCGGGATCCTCCGGGGAGCTGTTTTTT. It yields the protein CASSFLAGSSGELFF.

This clone was detected ten times or more. The chain carries TRBV6-1 and TRBJ1-4, with 8 positions matching TRBD1. Germline lookup yields CDR1 MNHNS and CDR2 SASEGT. V was clipped by 1 base and J by 7 bases; unmatched bases: 5. This CDR3 is built from 15 residues. The CDR3 here is CASSEGEGTGEKLFF. The DNA for the CDR3 is TGTGCCAGCAGTGAAGGCGAGGGGACAGGTGAAAAACTGTTTTTT.